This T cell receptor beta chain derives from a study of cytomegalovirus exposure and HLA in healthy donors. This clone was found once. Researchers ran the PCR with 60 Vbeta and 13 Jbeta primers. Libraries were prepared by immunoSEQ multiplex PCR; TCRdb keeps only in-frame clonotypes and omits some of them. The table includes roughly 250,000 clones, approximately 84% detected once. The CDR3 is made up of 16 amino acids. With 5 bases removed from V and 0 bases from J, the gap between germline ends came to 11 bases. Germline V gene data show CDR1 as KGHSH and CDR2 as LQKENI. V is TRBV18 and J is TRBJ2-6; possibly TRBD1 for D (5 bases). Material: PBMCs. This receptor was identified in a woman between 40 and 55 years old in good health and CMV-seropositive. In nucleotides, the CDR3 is TGTGCCAGCTCATCAGCAGGGTACTCTGGGGCCAACGTCCTGACTTTC. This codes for CASSSAGYSGANVLTF.